This T cell receptor beta chain emerged from a study of PD-1 blockade in classical Hodgkin lymphoma. This clone was seen only a few times. What it recognizes is unknown. Following autologous stem cell transplantation, relapse occurred in every patient, and exposure to brentuximab vedotin varied. Sequenced by immunoSEQ multiplex PCR; TCRdb stores in-frame clones only, minus some. The sample yields roughly 40,000 clones, around two thirds seen once. Study results and caveats: The drivers behind the repertoire differences, possibly disease activity or prior therapy, remain undefined. Newly diagnosed patients were reported to exhibit reduced baseline TCR diversity relative to healthy donors. Any patient who commenced nivolumab under 1 year after ASCT was excluded.

Trimming pared 0 bases from V and 2 bases from J, leaving 8 bases between. In germline, CDR1 is LNHDA, CDR2 SQIVND (reference sequence). The CDR3 consists of 14 residues. The rearrangement joins TRBV19 to TRBJ2-7, with D tentatively TRBD2 (6 bases). Sequenced here: peripheral blood mononuclear cells (PBMCs), sampled at baseline. This receptor was taken from a human donor with classical Hodgkin lymphoma. The CDR3 DNA sequence: TGTGCCAGTAGTATAGAGGAGGGGCCCTACGAGCAGTACTTC. Translated: CASSIEEGPYEQYF.